Given below is one T cell receptor (beta chain) in context. No antigen is known for it. CDR3 regions were amplified by Arm-PCR using iRepertoire HTBI primers to build TCR beta libraries. Each CDR3 protein is one row after TCRdb ran MiXCR on the multiplex PCR reads. The sample lists about 660,000 distinct CDR3 sequences; about 32% were seen once. Noted time point: persistent/refractory GD, antithyroid drugs over 5 years with positive TRAb. RNA extracted from PBMCs served as the sequencing template. The sample is drawn from a study of regulatory T cells in long-lasting Graves disease. Points from the study as a whole: Graves' patients with persistent disease showed TCR diversity lower than patients newly diagnosed.

The CDR3 spans 15 residues. Germline lookup yields CDR1 LGHDT and CDR2 YNNKEL (reference sequence). The germline V and J ends were trimmed by 1 base and 10 bases, with 19 bases remaining between them. This clonotype originated in a female donor with Graves disease. The starting material was peripheral blood mononuclear cells (PBMCs), obtained when the disease was refractory, from a patient treated with antithyroid drugs. The rearrangement links TRBV3-1 to TRBJ1-2, with D hard to call. CDR3 protein: CASSQAGFRSEDYTF. CDR3 in DNA: TGTGCCAGCAGCCAAGCCGGTTTCCGGAGTGAGGACTACACCTTC.